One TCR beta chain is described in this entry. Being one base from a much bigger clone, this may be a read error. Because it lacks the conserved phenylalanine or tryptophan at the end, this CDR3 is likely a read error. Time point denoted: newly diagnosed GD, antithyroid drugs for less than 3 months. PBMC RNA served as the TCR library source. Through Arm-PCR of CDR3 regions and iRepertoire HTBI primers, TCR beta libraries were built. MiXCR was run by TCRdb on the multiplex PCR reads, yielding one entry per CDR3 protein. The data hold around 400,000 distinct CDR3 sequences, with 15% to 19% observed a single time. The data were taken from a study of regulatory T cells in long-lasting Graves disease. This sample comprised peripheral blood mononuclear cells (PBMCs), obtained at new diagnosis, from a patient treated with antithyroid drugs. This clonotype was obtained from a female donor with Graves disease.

CDR3 protein: CASSLEGAANYGYTL. The CDR3 nucleotides read TGTGCCAGCAGCTTAGAGGGGGCGGCTAACTATGGCTACACCCTC. The chain uses TRBV11-2 and TRBJ1-2; perhaps TRBD1 as D (6 bases). This CDR3 has 15 residues. Trimming removed 0 bases at V and 0 bases at J, with 8 bases between. CDR1 and CDR2 from the germline V gene are SGHAT and FQNNGV.